In its sample, the clone carrying this TCR beta chain was seen many times. Its specificity is not known. This entry belongs to a study of early T cells in non-severe SARS-CoV-2 infection. Study-wide results and limits: VDJdb-based annotation leaned toward anti-spike CD8 responses and missed private and CD4 specificities.

After removal of 5 bases from V and 1 base from J, the junction contained 7 bases not matched to a gene. Germline V CDR1 and CDR2: SEHNR, FQNEAQ (reference sequence). CDR3 size: 15 residues. In TCRdb, the 5' RACE reads were re-called with MiXCR into one record per CDR3 protein. Here the sample spans tens of thousands of distinct CDR3 sequences, more than 13% being singletons. The chain recombines TRBV7-9 with TRBJ1-1, with 7 bases lining up with TRBD1. Sequenced here: whole blood, sampled at baseline. The receptor comes from an adult who was a healthcare worker with PCR-confirmed SARS-CoV-2 infection or an uninfected control (not recorded which). CDR3 DNA: TGTGCCAGCAGCCCAATCCGGGACAGGAACACTGAAGCTTTCTTT. This codes for CASSPIRDRNTEAFF.